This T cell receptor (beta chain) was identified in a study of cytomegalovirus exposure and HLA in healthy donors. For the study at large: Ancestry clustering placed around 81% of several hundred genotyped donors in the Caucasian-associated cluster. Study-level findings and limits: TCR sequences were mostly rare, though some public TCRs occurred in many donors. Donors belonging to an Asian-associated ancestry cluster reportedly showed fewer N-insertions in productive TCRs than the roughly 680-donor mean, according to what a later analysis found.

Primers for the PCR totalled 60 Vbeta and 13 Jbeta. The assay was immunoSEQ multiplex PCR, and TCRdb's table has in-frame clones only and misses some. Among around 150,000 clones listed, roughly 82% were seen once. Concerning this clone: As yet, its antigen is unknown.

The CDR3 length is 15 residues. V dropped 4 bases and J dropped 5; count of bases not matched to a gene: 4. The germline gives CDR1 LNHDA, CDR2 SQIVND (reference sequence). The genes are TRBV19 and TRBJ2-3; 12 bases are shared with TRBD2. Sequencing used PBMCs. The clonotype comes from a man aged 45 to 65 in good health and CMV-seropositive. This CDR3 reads CASSTSGGALDTQYF. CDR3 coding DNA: TGTGCCAGTAGTACTAGCGGGGGGGCCTTAGATACGCAGTATTTT. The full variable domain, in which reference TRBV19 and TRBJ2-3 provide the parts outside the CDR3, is DGGITQSPKYLFRKEGQNVTLSCEQNLNHDAMYWYRQDPGQGLRLIYYSQIVNDFQKGDIAEGYSVSREKKESFPLTVTSAQKNPTAFYLCASSTSGGALDTQYFGPGTRLTVL.